Reported below is one T cell receptor (beta chain). The CDR3 totals 15 residues. Germline lookup yields CDR1 SGHTA and CDR2 FQGNSA. V shed 5 bases and J shed 4 bases, with 17 bases lying between them. Authors' methods: From reference gene primer amplification, estimates of nucleated cell counts were derived. Repertoires were generated with immunoSEQ multiplex PCR, while TCRdb's copy carries only in-frame clones and drops some. The DNA gave D and trimming, while V, J and clone size come from that table. The sample lists 310,000 or so clones, about 87% occurring once. The data are from a study of blood T cell repertoires in COVID-19. Recruitment covered roughly 22 US areas and drew participants whose ages spanned about 18 to 90 years.

The chain links TRBV7-2 to TRBJ1-2; D is possibly TRBD1 (6 bases). Sequences were obtained from PBMCs or T cells enriched from blood (not recorded which). The sequence was collected from a young woman who had recovered from COVID-19. The CDR3 reads CASSTKGERFYGYTF. As DNA, the CDR3 is TGTGCCAGCAGCACTAAGGGGGAAAGATTCTATGGCTACACCTTC.